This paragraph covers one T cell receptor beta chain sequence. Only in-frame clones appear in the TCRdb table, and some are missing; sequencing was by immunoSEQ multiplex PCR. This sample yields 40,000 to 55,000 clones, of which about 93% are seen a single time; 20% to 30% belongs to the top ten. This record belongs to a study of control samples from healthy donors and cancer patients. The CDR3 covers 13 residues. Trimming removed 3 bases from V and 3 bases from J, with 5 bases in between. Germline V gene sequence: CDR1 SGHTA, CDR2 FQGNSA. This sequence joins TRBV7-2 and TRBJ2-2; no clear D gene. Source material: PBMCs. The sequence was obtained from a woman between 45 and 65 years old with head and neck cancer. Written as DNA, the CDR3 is TGTGCCAGCAGCTTTCAGCACACCGGGGAGCTGTTTTTT. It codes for CASSFQHTGELFF.